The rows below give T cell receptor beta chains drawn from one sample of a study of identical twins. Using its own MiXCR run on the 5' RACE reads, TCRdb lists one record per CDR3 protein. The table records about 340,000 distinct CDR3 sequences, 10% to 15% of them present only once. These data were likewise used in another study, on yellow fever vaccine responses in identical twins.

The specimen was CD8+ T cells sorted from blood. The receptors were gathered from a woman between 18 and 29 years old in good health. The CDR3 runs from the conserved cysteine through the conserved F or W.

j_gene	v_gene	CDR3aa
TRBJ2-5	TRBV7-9	CASSNPGTTGAETQYF
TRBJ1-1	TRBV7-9	CASSLPGQGGARTEAFF
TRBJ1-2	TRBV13	CASSLMEAGYTF
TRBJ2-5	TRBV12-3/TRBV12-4	CASSTTGGSWAQYF
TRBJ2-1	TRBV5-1	CASSWGQGPRRRYNEQFF
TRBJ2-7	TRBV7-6	CASSLDPGAGYEQYF
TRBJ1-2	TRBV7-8	CASSIEKGTALEGYTF
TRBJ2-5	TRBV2	CASSEGALAGGPGETQYF
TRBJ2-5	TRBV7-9	CASSPAGRAQYF
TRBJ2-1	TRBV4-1	CASSQERVNNEQFF
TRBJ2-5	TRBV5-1	CASSLAEGTGETQYF
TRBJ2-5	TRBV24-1	CATSDLEREVETQYF
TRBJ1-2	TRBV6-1	CASSEMAGTNYGYTF
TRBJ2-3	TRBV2	CASRERDTSTDTQYF
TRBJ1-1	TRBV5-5	CASRWTEGTEAFF
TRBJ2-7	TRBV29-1	CSARTSASYEQYF
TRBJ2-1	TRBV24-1	CATQGPVYNEQFF
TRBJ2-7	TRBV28	CASSLWGTTEQYF
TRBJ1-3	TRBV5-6	CASSEGIGNTIYF
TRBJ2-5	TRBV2	CASSEYLAGGEETQYF
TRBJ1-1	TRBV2	CASRPGTLQAFF
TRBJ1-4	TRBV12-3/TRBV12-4	CASSPPLAQREKLFF
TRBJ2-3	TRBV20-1	CSARDLRLAGSTDTQYF
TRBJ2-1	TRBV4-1	CASSQEGLAGVKEDNEQFF
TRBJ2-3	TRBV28	CASSMLSASVSSTDTQYF
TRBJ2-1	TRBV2	CASVPGNEQFF
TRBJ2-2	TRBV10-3	CAISPKGHITNTGELFF
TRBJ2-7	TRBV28	CASSLTQIAGGLYEQYF
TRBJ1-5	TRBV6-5	CASSHGNSNQPQHF
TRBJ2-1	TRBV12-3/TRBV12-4	CASSLSSRQFF
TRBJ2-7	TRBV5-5	CASSTRTGSSYEQYF
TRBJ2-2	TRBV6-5	CASSYWDRSGELFF
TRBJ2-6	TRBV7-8	CASSLAQLTKDSGANVLTF
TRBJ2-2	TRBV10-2	CASTDTGELFF
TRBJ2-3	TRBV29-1	CSVAIQADTQYF
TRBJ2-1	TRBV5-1	CASSLAGTGSYNEQFF
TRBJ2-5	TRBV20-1	CSARDYLGPPPQETQYF
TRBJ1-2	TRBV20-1	CSASSSLQANYGYTF
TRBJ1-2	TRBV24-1	CATSPGSNYGYTF
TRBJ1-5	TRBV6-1	CASSEKGFLQPQHF
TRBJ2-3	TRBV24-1	CATSDLKRGHPDTQYF
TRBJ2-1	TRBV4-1	CASSQLAPGLERNNEQFF
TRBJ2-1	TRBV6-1	CASSPKGQSLLHEQFF
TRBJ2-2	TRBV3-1	CASLGLAGGKPELFF
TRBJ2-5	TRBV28	CASGGQWETQYF